The 25 T cell receptor beta chains in this list originate from one sample, sequenced in a study of beta chain features in type 1 diabetes. The study reverse transcribed the entire isolated RNA, so it sequenced expressed TCRB transcripts. TCRdb keeps only in-frame clones here, not all; method: immunoSEQ multiplex PCR. Among around 240,000 clones listed, over 8.5% were seen once. Sequencing input: naive CD4+ T cells from blood. Receptors originate from a woman between 18 and 30 years old in good health.

This clone has a handful of counts. This chain connects TRBV18 to TRBJ2-7; D gene uncertain. The CDR3 runs to 13 residues. Germline CDR1 KGHSH, CDR2 LQKENI. V was pared by 3 bases and J by 2 bases, with 8 bases between. The CDR3 reads CASSPDSTYEQYF. The CDR3, as DNA: TGTGCCAGCTCACCCGACTCCACCTACGAGCAGTACTTC.

This clone was detected a few times. An end of the junction does not agree with germline; a read error may underlie this. The chain links TRBV5-1 to TRBJ2-7; the D gene is possibly TRBD2 (6 bases). Germline V gene lookup returns CDR1 SGHRS and CDR2 YFSETQ. CDR3 length: 13 residues. The CDR3 sequence is CAGSPGSGYEQYF. CDR3 in DNA: TGCGCCGGCAGCCCCGGGAGCGGCTACGAGCAGTACTTC.

This clone was seen ten or more times. The CDR3 spells CSVSTGDEQYF. DNA of the CDR3: TGCAGCGTGTCGACAGGGGACGAGCAGTACTTC. This rearrangement joins TRBV29-1 to TRBJ2-7; 8 bases map to TRBD1. Germline trimming cut 6 bases from V and 5 bases from J; bases unmatched to any gene: 3. CDR1 and CDR2 from the germline V gene are SQVTM and ANQGSEA. This CDR3 comprises 11 residues.

V usage is TRBV7-3 and J usage is TRBJ2-7; TRBD2 might be the D (5 bases). CDR1 is SGHTA and CDR2 is FQGTGA in the germline V gene. The CDR3 sequence is 13 residues long. Trimming removed 1 base at V and 7 bases at J, with 11 bases between. This CDR3 reads CASSLSVSGEQYF. The DNA for the CDR3 is TGTGCCAGCAGCTTAAGCGTCTCGGGGGAGCAGTACTTC.

This chain joins TRBV5-1 and TRBJ1-4; TRBD1 agrees at 9 bases. This CDR3 has 16 amino acids. Losses at the gene ends were 4 bases for V and 7 bases for J; bases not matched to a gene: 11. Germline V gene data show CDR1 as SGHRS and CDR2 as YFSETQ. The CDR3 DNA follows: TGCGCCAGCAGCGCCGACCTGGGACAGGGAAGTGAAAAACTGTTTTTT. It is translated as CASSADLGQGSEKLFF.

In its sample, this clone was seen a few times. The chain carries TRBV30 and TRBJ1-5; 8 bases line up with TRBD1. Germline V CDR1 and CDR2: GTSNPN, SVGIG (reference sequence). V gave up 1 base and J gave up 4 bases; unmatched junction bases: 3. CDR3 length equals 14 residues. The DNA for the CDR3 is TGTGCCTGGAGTGGGGGACAGGCGAATCAGCCCCAGCATTTT. Translated, it gives CAWSGGQANQPQHF.

CDR3 nucleotide sequence: TGTGCCAGCAGCAGAACTAGCGGGGGGGCTTGGATAGAGACCCAGTACTTC. Translation gives CASSRTSGGAWIETQYF. The chain recombines TRBV11-2 with TRBJ2-5; 13 positions match TRBD2. V trimming: 5 bases; J trimming: 4 bases; junction bases outside the gene matches: 10. The CDR3 is 17 amino acids. In germline, CDR1 is SGHAT, CDR2 FQNNGV.

V and J are TRBV28 and TRBJ1-2, with 7 bases identical to TRBD1. The CDR3 contains 14 residues. Trimming at V came to 6 bases and at J to 8 bases, leaving 12 bases not matched to a gene. The germline V gene has CDR1 MDHEN and CDR2 SYDVKM. The CDR3 here is CASSLGTAARGYTF. DNA of the CDR3: TGTGCCAGCAGCCTCGGGACAGCCGCTAGGGGCTACACCTTC.

This clone was detected only a few times. The rearrangement uses TRBV7-2 and TRBJ2-2; 9 bases are shared with TRBD2. CDR1 is SGHTA, CDR2 FQGNSA, per germline. Germline trimming cut 4 bases from V and 6 bases from J; bases unmatched to any gene: 3. The CDR3 loop spans 14 amino acids. CDR3: CASSWTSVPGELFF. The CDR3, as DNA: TGTGCCAGCAGCTGGACTAGCGTGCCCGGGGAGCTGTTTTTT.

The chain has TRBV6-1 and TRBJ1-6, with no clear D. V gave up 5 bases and J gave up 9 bases, with 8 bases separating them. The CDR3 runs 12 residues. The germline V gene encodes CDR1 MNHNS and CDR2 SASEGT. The CDR3 DNA is TGTGCCAGCAGTTTCAGTGTTTCACCCCTCCACTTT. This codes for CASSFSVSPLHF.

This clone has more than one count but fewer than ten. V and J are TRBV5-1 and TRBJ1-2, with D uncertain. Germline lookup yields CDR1 SGHRS and CDR2 YFSETQ. The CDR3 is made up of 14 amino acids. The V end was cut by 0 bases, the J end by 1 base, with 7 bases between. For the CDR3, the DNA is TGCGCCAGCAGCTTGGGTGGAGATAACTATGGCTACACCTTC. It translates to CASSLGGDNYGYTF.

This chain joins TRBV6-6 and TRBJ2-7; tentatively, D is TRBD2 (6 bases). Between the trimmed V and J ends, which lost 10 bases and 7 bases, there was a span of 17 bases. The CDR3 contains 12 residues. Germline CDR1 MNHNY, CDR2 SVGAGI (reference sequence). DNA for the CDR3: TGTGCCACCTCGTCGCCGGCGGGGGAGCAGTACTTC. Translated, it gives CATSSPAGEQYF.

This clone was recorded a few times. This chain connects TRBV29-1 to TRBJ2-3; the D gene is possibly TRBD2 (5 bases). The CDR3 runs to 12 residues. The germline V gene encodes CDR1 SQVTM and CDR2 ANQGSEA. V was cut by 2 bases and J by 6 bases, with 9 bases left in between. This chain's CDR3 is CSVELASDTQYF. The CDR3 DNA reads as TGCAGCGTTGAACTAGCATCCGATACGCAGTATTTT.

Only a few counts were recorded for this clone. CDR3 bases: TGTGCCAGCAGCGCGACAGTCTACGAGCAGTACTTC. This codes for CASSATVYEQYF. V usage is TRBV11-2 and J usage is TRBJ2-7; a weak D match, TRBD1 (5 bases). This CDR3 has 12 residues. The V and J ends lost 5 bases and 3 bases respectively, with 8 bases between them. CDR1 SGHAT and CDR2 FQNNGV come from the germline V gene.

This clone was observed a few times. This chain joins TRBV6-1 and TRBJ1-1; D is unresolved. The V end lost 2 bases, the J end lost 5 bases, and 9 bases lay between the germline ends. Germline CDR1 and CDR2: MNHNS and SASEGT. The CDR3 sequence is 13 residues long. The CDR3 sequence: CASSEITSTEAFF. DNA of the CDR3: TGTGCCAGCAGTGAAATTACTAGTACTGAAGCTTTCTTT.

This chain joins TRBV4-1 and TRBJ2-1, with 11 positions matching TRBD2. V dropped 3 bases and J dropped 7; count of bases not matched to a gene: 11. Germline CDR1 and CDR2: MGHRA and YSYEKL. There are 17 residues in the CDR3. In DNA form, the CDR3 reads TGCGCCAGCAGCCAGGTAGCGGGAGGGGTGTTTAGGAATGAGCAGTTCTTC. This sequence encodes CASSQVAGGVFRNEQFF.

This chain links TRBV6-1 with TRBJ1-2, with 7 bases that match TRBD1. Losses at the gene ends were 6 bases for V and 0 bases for J; bases not matched to a gene: 4. CDR3 length equals 14 residues. Germline V lookup: CDR1 MNHNS, CDR2 SASEGT. The CDR3 DNA reads TGTGCCAGCAGCGGTGGACAGGCTAACTATGGCTACACCTTC. This translates into CASSGGQANYGYTF.

This clone was observed a few times. The chain has TRBV2 and TRBJ2-2, with TRBD1 as a possible D gene (6 bases). V dropped 5 bases and J dropped 1 base, with 11 bases sitting between them. The CDR3 loop spans 15 amino acids. Germline V lookup: CDR1 SNHLY, CDR2 FYNNEI. The CDR3 protein is CASSLTTGNTGELFF. CDR3 in DNA: TGTGCCAGCAGTCTAACGACAGGGAACACCGGGGAGCTGTTTTTT.

The V gene is TRBV5-1, the J gene TRBJ1-1, with D possibly matching TRBD1 (6 bases). The CDR3 runs to 15 residues. Looked up from germline, CDR1 is SGHRS and CDR2 is YFSETQ. Trimming stripped 0 bases from V and 5 bases from J, with 14 bases between. The CDR3: CASSLAQGTRTEAFF. CDR3 DNA: TGCGCCAGCAGCTTGGCTCAGGGGACGAGGACTGAAGCTTTCTTT.

Regarding this clone: The junction and the germline gene differ at one end; a read error may be behind it. V is TRBV19 and J is TRBJ1-1; 10 nucleotides match TRBD1. The CDR3 sequence is 14 residues long. Germline values: CDR1 LNHDA, CDR2 SQIVND (reference sequence). The CDR3 region is CASIADRGNPEAFF. CDR3 DNA sequence: TGTGCCAGTATTGCGGACAGGGGGAACCCTGAAGCTTTCTTT.

This clone was detected a few times. The chain couples TRBV5-4 to TRBJ1-5; tentatively, D is TRBD1 (6 bases). Germline V gene sequence: CDR1 SGHNT, CDR2 YYREEE (reference sequence). V lost 5 bases, J lost 9 bases, and 12 bases lay in between. This CDR3 comprises 12 residues. CDR3: CASSWGLGPQHF. CDR3 in DNA: TGTGCCAGCAGTTGGGGGCTCGGGCCCCAGCATTTT.

The rearrangement uses TRBV2 and TRBJ2-3, with D possibly being TRBD1 (6 bases). The CDR3 is 15 amino acids. CDR1 SNHLY and CDR2 FYNNEI come from the germline V gene. Trimming took 5 bases from V and 5 from J, leaving 17 bases between them. The CDR3 nucleotides are TGTGCCAGCAGTTACGCTTCAGGGGTGGGAGATACGCAGTATTTT. Translated: CASSYASGVGDTQYF.

This chain links TRBV5-6 with TRBJ2-7; D is perhaps TRBD2 (6 bases). The length of the CDR3 is 13 residues. Germline V gene sequence: CDR1 SGHDT, CDR2 YYEEEE. With 5 bases removed from V and 6 bases from J, the gap between germline ends came to 15 bases. The CDR3 DNA reads as TGTGCCAGCAGTTCCCCGGGACTCGGCGAGCAGTACTTC. It codes for CASSSPGLGEQYF.

There are a few counts of this clone. The chain is built from TRBV4-2 and TRBJ2-1; 11 positions agree with TRBD2. Per the germline V gene, CDR1 is LGHNA and CDR2 is YNFKEQ. After removal of 2 bases from V and 6 bases from J, the junction contained 6 bases not matched to a gene. The CDR3 runs 16 residues. CDR3 nucleotide sequence: TGTGCCAGCAGCCAAATCACTAGCGGGAGTGGCAATGAGCAGTTCTTC. Encoded protein: CASSQITSGSGNEQFF.

This clone was recorded a few times. The chain links TRBV5-1 to TRBJ2-1; 10 bases line up with TRBD1. V was pared by 4 bases and J by 6 bases, with 7 bases of the junction left unmatched. Germline CDR1 is SGHRS and CDR2 is YFSETQ. This CDR3 comprises 15 residues. CDR3 nucleotide sequence: TGCGCCAGCAGCGTCGGGACAGGGGAGGGCAATGAGCAGTTCTTC. As protein: CASSVGTGEGNEQFF. Filled out from reference TRBV5-1 and TRBJ2-1, the complete variable domain reads KAGVTQTPRYLIKTRGQQVTLSCSPISGHRSVSWYQQTPGQGLQFLFEYFSETQRNKGNFPGRFSGRQFSNSRSEMNVSTLELGDSALYLCASSVGTGEGNEQFFGPGTRLTVL.